This T cell receptor (beta chain) was sequenced for a study of cytomegalovirus exposure and HLA in healthy donors. Whole-study context: Across more than 350 genotyped donors, roughly 80% landed in the Caucasian-associated ancestry cluster. Study-level points and caveats: Apart from CMV serostatus, no immune exposure information was available. About 90% or about 30% of the time was how often most TCR beta V segments were productive, according to an earlier analysis. In a later analysis, TCR beta V- and J-gene trimming showed a link to a missense DCLRE1C variant.

This CDR3 region has 17 residues. Trimming pared 8 bases from V and 0 bases from J, leaving 20 bases between. CDR1 MDHEN and CDR2 SYDVKM come from the germline V gene. PCR amplification relied on 60 Vbeta primers (plus 13 Jbeta primers). TCRdb's copy holds only in-frame clones and misses some; the assay was immunoSEQ multiplex PCR. The data contain some 150,000 clones, 65% to 75% of them singletons. About this clone itself: What it binds is not known.

The chain joins TRBV28 to TRBJ1-5; D is unresolved. Sequenced material: PBMCs. This clonotype was obtained from a man between 60 and 75 years old in good health and CMV-seronegative. The CDR3 nucleotides are TGTGCCAGCTTGTTATCAAGAGGGCGGCTTAGCAATCAGCCCCAGCATTTT. Its translation: CASLLSRGRLSNQPQHF.